Following are 3 T cell receptor beta chains from one sample sequenced in a study of shared clonotypes between healthy human individuals. Assay used: immunoSEQ multiplex PCR; TCRdb lists only in-frame clones, some missing. The sample consists of around 700,000 clones, 55% to 75% of them appearing once. Sequences were obtained from memory CD4+ T cells sorted from blood. This sample's subset: CD45RA-negative fraction. These TCRs come from a woman aged 25 to 39 in good health.

The chain recombines TRBV4-1 with TRBJ2-3, with TRBD2 matching 8 bases. Per the germline V gene, CDR1 is MGHRA and CDR2 is YSYEKL. The V segment lost 0 bases and the J segment 2 bases; nucleotides outside the gene matches: 10. This CDR3 has 18 residues. CDR3 nucleotides: TGCGCCAGCAGCCAAGAGGGGGTAGCGGGATGGAACACAGATACGCAGTATTTT. Its protein product is CASSQEGVAGWNTDTQYF.

This clone appeared once. The chain joins TRBV6-5 to TRBJ2-1; D gene uncertain. CDR3 size: 14 residues. V gave up 0 bases and J gave up 9 bases, with 12 bases separating them. Germline V gives CDR1 MNHEY, CDR2 SVGAGI. In nucleotides, the CDR3 is TGTGCCAGCAGTTACTCGAGAGCCCAGAGTGAGCAGTTCTTC. It translates to CASSYSRAQSEQFF.

The rearrangement links TRBV18 to TRBJ2-1, with TRBD1 matching 9 bases. The ends lost 2 bases at V and 8 bases at J; junction bases unmatched: 4. This CDR3 spans 14 amino acids. Germline V gene sequence: CDR1 KGHSH, CDR2 LQKENI. The CDR3 is CASSPRTGDDEQFF. The CDR3, as DNA: TGTGCCAGCTCACCAAGGACAGGGGATGATGAGCAGTTCTTC. The full variable domain, completed using reference TRBV18 and TRBJ2-1, is NAGVMQNPRHLVRRRGQEARLRCSPMKGHSHVYWYRQLPEEGLKFMVYLQKENIIDESGMPKERFSAEFPKEGPSILRIQQVVRGDSAAYFCASSPRTGDDEQFFGPGTRLTVL.